The rows below give T cell receptor beta chains drawn from one sample of a study of human T cells and chemical hapten exposure. TCRdb reprocessed the RACE reads with MiXCR, giving one entry per CDR3 protein. The data contain approximately 25,000 distinct CDR3 sequences, 9.4% of them singletons. Sequenced here: whole blood, sampled in connection with sensitization to the hapten diphenylcyclopropenone (DPC). These receptors came from a man aged 25 to 40 with alopecia areata. Some clones in this sample may be carry-over from other donors' samples. Each CDR3 is given with its conserved first and last residue. A D gene is named only where the DNA matches it firmly. Size is stated for part of the rows, as once, few or many counts, or as a class when the clone is expanded.

d_call: .; clone_size: many; v_call: TRBV7-3; j_call: TRBJ2-5; cdr3_aa: CASSAGPLETQYF; cdr3_nt: TGTGCCAGCAGCGCCGGACCCTTAGAGACCCAGTACTTC
d_call: TRBD1; clone_size: many; v_call: TRBV20-1; j_call: TRBJ1-4; cdr3_aa: CSAGTGPINEKLFF; cdr3_nt: TGCAGTGCTGGGACAGGGCCTATTAATGAAAAACTGTTTTTT
d_call: .; clone_size: few; v_call: TRBV4-3; j_call: TRBJ1-2; cdr3_aa: CASSQERTLNYGYTF; cdr3_nt: TGCGCCAGCAGCCAAGAACGGACGCTCAACTATGGCTACACCTTC
d_call: TRBD2; clone_size: many; v_call: TRBV18; j_call: TRBJ2-7; cdr3_aa: CASSPPSGGVNYEQYF; cdr3_nt: TGTGCCAGCTCACCACCCAGCGGGGGGGTCAACTACGAGCAGTACTTC
d_call: .; clone_size: few; v_call: TRBV11-2; j_call: TRBJ2-7; cdr3_aa: CASSLGQGGMSSYEQYF; cdr3_nt: TGTGCCAGCAGCCTCGGACAGGGAGGGATGAGCTCCTACGAGCAGTACTTC
d_call: TRBD1; clone_size: .; v_call: TRBV2; j_call: TRBJ2-5; cdr3_aa: CANPRTGGRETQYF; cdr3_nt: TGTGCCAACCCGAGGACAGGGGGCAGAGAGACCCAGTACTTC
d_call: .; clone_size: few; v_call: TRBV7-2; j_call: TRBJ1-5; cdr3_aa: CASSLGDRSNQPQHF; cdr3_nt: TGTGCCAGCAGCTTAGGGGACCGGAGCAATCAGCCCCAGCATTTT
d_call: TRBD1; clone_size: few; v_call: TRBV20-1; j_call: TRBJ1-1; cdr3_aa: CSGTQGVSEAFF; cdr3_nt: TGCAGTGGGACACAGGGGGTGTCTGAAGCTTTCTTT
d_call: .; clone_size: many; v_call: TRBV9; j_call: TRBJ2-2; cdr3_aa: CASSVVGTGELFF; cdr3_nt: TGTGCCAGCAGCGTAGTGGGCACCGGGGAGCTGTTTTTT
d_call: .; clone_size: once; v_call: TRBV11-2; j_call: TRBJ2-7; cdr3_aa: CASSNGVAQSYEQYF; cdr3_nt: TGTGCCAGCAGCAACGGGGTAGCGCAAAGCTACGAGCAGTACTTC
d_call: TRBD1; clone_size: many; v_call: TRBV12-3/TRBV12-4; j_call: TRBJ1-1; cdr3_aa: CASRHRPRLGTGEASTEAFF; cdr3_nt: TGTGCCAGCAGACACCGCCCGAGGCTCGGGACAGGGGAAGCCTCAACTGAAGCTTTCTTT
d_call: .; clone_size: many; v_call: TRBV19; j_call: TRBJ2-3; cdr3_aa: CASIMGLEQYF; cdr3_nt: TGTGCCAGTATCATGGGGCTTGAGCAGTATTTT
d_call: TRBD2; clone_size: medium-sized; v_call: TRBV4-1; j_call: TRBJ2-3; cdr3_aa: CASSQSLAADADTQYF; cdr3_nt: TGCGCCAGCAGCCAATCCCTAGCGGCCGACGCAGATACGCAGTATTTT
d_call: .; clone_size: few; v_call: TRBV9; j_call: TRBJ1-2; cdr3_aa: CASSVDYEGRTNYGYTF; cdr3_nt: TGTGCCAGCAGCGTAGATTATGAAGGACGGACTAACTATGGCTACACCTTC
d_call: TRBD1; clone_size: few; v_call: TRBV6-6; j_call: TRBJ2-6; cdr3_aa: CASSYQTGGAVGANVLTF; cdr3_nt: TGTGCCAGCAGTTACCAGACAGGGGGCGCGGTTGGGGCCAACGTCCTGACTTTC
d_call: .; clone_size: .; v_call: TRBV20-1; j_call: TRBJ1-3; cdr3_aa: CSASGSAGNTIYF; cdr3_nt: TGCAGTGCTTCGGGTAGCGCAGGAAACACCATATATTTT
d_call: TRBD1; clone_size: many; v_call: TRBV27; j_call: TRBJ1-1; cdr3_aa: CASLPTRGLNTEAFF; cdr3_nt: TGTGCCAGCCTCCCCACCAGGGGGCTAAACACTGAAGCTTTCTTT
d_call: .; clone_size: .; v_call: TRBV7-9; j_call: TRBJ2-4; cdr3_aa: CASSLILEGSNIQYF; cdr3_nt: TGTGCCAGCAGCTTAATCCTAGAAGGGTCAAACATTCAGTACTTC
d_call: TRBD1; clone_size: many; v_call: TRBV4-3; j_call: TRBJ1-2; cdr3_aa: CASSQEDRISGYTF; cdr3_nt: TGCGCCAGCAGCCAGGAGGACAGGATTAGTGGCTACACCTTC
d_call: .; clone_size: few; v_call: TRBV9; j_call: TRBJ1-2; cdr3_aa: CASSGTYYGYTF; cdr3_nt: TGTGCCAGCAGCGGGACATACTATGGCTACACCTTC
d_call: TRBD2; clone_size: many; v_call: TRBV18; j_call: TRBJ2-1; cdr3_aa: CASSPLAGALDYNEQFF; cdr3_nt: TGTGCCAGCTCACCTCTAGCGGGAGCCCTAGATTACAATGAGCAGTTCTTC
d_call: TRBD1; clone_size: many; v_call: TRBV29-1; j_call: TRBJ1-2; cdr3_aa: CSVPRTGGYTF; cdr3_nt: TGCAGCGTTCCTCGGACAGGTGGCTACACCTTC
d_call: .; clone_size: many; v_call: TRBV19; j_call: TRBJ2-2; cdr3_aa: CASSTDGGELFF; cdr3_nt: TGTGCCAGTAGTACGGACGGCGGGGAGCTGTTTTTT
d_call: TRBD1; clone_size: many; v_call: TRBV29-1; j_call: TRBJ1-2; cdr3_aa: CSATPLQGASTYGYTF; cdr3_nt: TGCAGCGCGACCCCTTTACAGGGGGCCTCTACCTATGGCTACACCTTC
d_call: .; clone_size: many; v_call: TRBV19; j_call: TRBJ2-3; cdr3_aa: CASSFVGTDTQYF; cdr3_nt: TGTGCCAGTAGCTTTGTTGGCACTGATACGCAGTATTTT
d_call: .; clone_size: many; v_call: TRBV19; j_call: TRBJ1-1; cdr3_aa: CASTEQGKNTEAFF; cdr3_nt: TGTGCCAGTACGGAACAGGGTAAGAACACTGAAGCTTTCTTT
d_call: TRBD1; clone_size: few; v_call: TRBV3-1; j_call: TRBJ2-5; cdr3_aa: CASSRQGKETQYF; cdr3_nt: TGTGCCAGCAGCCGACAGGGTAAAGAGACCCAGTACTTC
d_call: .; clone_size: many; v_call: TRBV27; j_call: TRBJ2-5; cdr3_aa: CASSFSGSRETQYF; cdr3_nt: TGTGCCAGCAGTTTCTCGGGGTCCCGAGAGACCCAGTACTTC
d_call: TRBD2; clone_size: many; v_call: TRBV29-1; j_call: TRBJ2-5; cdr3_aa: CSVERVAGGETQYF; cdr3_nt: TGCAGCGTTGAACGGGTAGCGGGAGGTGAGACCCAGTACTTC
d_call: .; clone_size: .; v_call: TRBV18; j_call: TRBJ1-2; cdr3_aa: CASSPRTEAYGYTF; cdr3_nt: TGTGCCAGCTCACCTAGGACCGAGGCCTATGGCTACACCTTC
d_call: .; clone_size: many; v_call: TRBV18; j_call: TRBJ2-7; cdr3_aa: CASSPLQDSYEQYF; cdr3_nt: TGTGCCAGCTCACCACTTCAAGACTCCTACGAGCAGTACTTC
d_call: .; clone_size: many; v_call: TRBV19; j_call: TRBJ2-7; cdr3_aa: CASSPGTSTHYEQYF; cdr3_nt: TGTGCCAGTAGTCCCGGGACAAGTACTCACTACGAGCAGTACTTC
d_call: TRBD1; clone_size: many; v_call: TRBV2; j_call: TRBJ2-3; cdr3_aa: CARTGTGELGTQYF; cdr3_nt: TGTGCCAGAACCGGGACAGGGGAGCTCGGTACGCAGTATTTT
d_call: .; clone_size: few; v_call: TRBV20-1; j_call: TRBJ2-7; cdr3_aa: CSAPSGVVRHEQYF; cdr3_nt: TGCAGTGCTCCATCCGGAGTCGTGCGCCACGAGCAGTACTTC
d_call: .; clone_size: .; v_call: TRBV6-2/TRBV6-3; j_call: TRBJ1-5; cdr3_aa: CASGERQDSNQPQHF; cdr3_nt: TGTGCCAGCGGGGAAAGACAGGATAGCAATCAGCCCCAGCATTTT
d_call: TRBD2; clone_size: many; v_call: TRBV6-5; j_call: TRBJ2-1; cdr3_aa: CASSYSRKLAGGFNEQFF; cdr3_nt: TGTGCCAGCAGTTACTCACGGAAACTAGCGGGAGGATTCAATGAGCAGTTCTTC
d_call: .; clone_size: many; v_call: TRBV20-1; j_call: TRBJ2-3; cdr3_aa: CSAIESGDTQYF; cdr3_nt: TGCAGTGCTATCGAGTCCGGAGATACGCAGTATTTT
d_call: TRBD2; clone_size: many; v_call: TRBV7-6; j_call: TRBJ2-1; cdr3_aa: CASSSRGAGGGNEQFF; cdr3_nt: TGTGCCAGCAGCTCGAGGGGAGCTGGCGGGGGGAATGAGCAGTTCTTC
d_call: TRBD1; clone_size: few; v_call: TRBV5-6; j_call: TRBJ2-1; cdr3_aa: CASSSTGSSYNEQFF; cdr3_nt: TGTGCCAGCAGCTCGACAGGGAGCTCCTACAATGAGCAGTTCTTC
d_call: TRBD1; clone_size: few; v_call: TRBV29-1; j_call: TRBJ2-3; cdr3_aa: CSVKQGPDTQYF; cdr3_nt: TGCAGCGTAAAACAGGGGCCAGATACGCAGTATTTT
d_call: .; clone_size: .; v_call: TRBV14; j_call: TRBJ2-5; cdr3_aa: CASSLVDRDVQETQYF; cdr3_nt: TGTGCCAGCAGCCTTGTCGACCGGGACGTCCAAGAGACCCAGTACTTC
d_call: .; clone_size: few; v_call: TRBV30; j_call: TRBJ1-5; cdr3_aa: CAWRTPGNQPQHF; cdr3_nt: TGTGCCTGGAGGACACCGGGCAATCAGCCCCAGCATTTT
d_call: .; clone_size: many; v_call: TRBV18; j_call: TRBJ1-2; cdr3_aa: CASSPPGPYGYTF; cdr3_nt: TGTGCCAGCTCACCACCGGGTCCCTATGGCTACACCTTC
d_call: TRBD1; clone_size: .; v_call: TRBV29-1; j_call: TRBJ2-2; cdr3_aa: CSADRDGDTGELFF; cdr3_nt: TGCAGCGCTGACAGGGACGGTGACACCGGGGAGCTGTTTTTT
d_call: .; clone_size: few; v_call: TRBV7-8; j_call: TRBJ2-5; cdr3_aa: CASSLGWSEKETQYF; cdr3_nt: TGTGCCAGCAGCTTGGGCTGGTCCGAAAAAGAGACCCAGTACTTC
d_call: .; clone_size: few; v_call: TRBV6-2/TRBV6-3; j_call: TRBJ2-7; cdr3_aa: CASSSGHFFSYEQYF; cdr3_nt: TGTGCCAGCAGTTCCGGACACTTTTTCTCCTACGAGCAGTACTTC
d_call: TRBD1; clone_size: many; v_call: TRBV29-1; j_call: TRBJ2-5; cdr3_aa: CSVGRDRVDQYF; cdr3_nt: TGCAGCGTTGGTCGGGACAGGGTCGACCAGTACTTC
d_call: TRBD2; clone_size: many; v_call: TRBV11-3; j_call: TRBJ2-1; cdr3_aa: CASSLRAGEIYNEQFF; cdr3_nt: TGTGCCAGCAGCCTGAGGGCGGGGGAGATCTACAATGAGCAGTTCTTC
d_call: .; clone_size: few; v_call: TRBV3-1; j_call: TRBJ2-1; cdr3_aa: CASSPTGSEQFF; cdr3_nt: TGTGCCAGCAGCCCGACAGGCAGTGAGCAGTTCTTC
d_call: .; clone_size: medium-sized; v_call: TRBV6-5; j_call: TRBJ2-1; cdr3_aa: CASSLSGHEQFF; cdr3_nt: TGTGCCAGCAGCCTTAGCGGTCATGAGCAGTTCTTC
d_call: TRBD1; clone_size: few; v_call: TRBV5-1; j_call: TRBJ2-7; cdr3_aa: CASSLEGQGNEQYF; cdr3_nt: TGCGCCAGCAGCTTGGAGGGACAGGGTAACGAGCAGTACTTC